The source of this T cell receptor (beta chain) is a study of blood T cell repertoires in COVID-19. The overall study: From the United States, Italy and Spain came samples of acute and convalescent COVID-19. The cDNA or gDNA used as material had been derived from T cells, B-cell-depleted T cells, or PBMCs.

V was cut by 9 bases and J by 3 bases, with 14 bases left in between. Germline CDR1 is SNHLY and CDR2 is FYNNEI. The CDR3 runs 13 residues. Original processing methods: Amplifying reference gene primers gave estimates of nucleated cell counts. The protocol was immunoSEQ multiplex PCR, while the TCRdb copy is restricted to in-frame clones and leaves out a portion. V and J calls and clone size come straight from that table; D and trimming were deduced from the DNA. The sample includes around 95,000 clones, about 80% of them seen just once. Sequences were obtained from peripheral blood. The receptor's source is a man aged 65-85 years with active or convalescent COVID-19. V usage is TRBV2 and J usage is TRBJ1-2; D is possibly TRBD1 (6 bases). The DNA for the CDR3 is TGTGCCAGAAAACAGGGTACTGACTATGGCTACACCTTC. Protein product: CARKQGTDYGYTF.